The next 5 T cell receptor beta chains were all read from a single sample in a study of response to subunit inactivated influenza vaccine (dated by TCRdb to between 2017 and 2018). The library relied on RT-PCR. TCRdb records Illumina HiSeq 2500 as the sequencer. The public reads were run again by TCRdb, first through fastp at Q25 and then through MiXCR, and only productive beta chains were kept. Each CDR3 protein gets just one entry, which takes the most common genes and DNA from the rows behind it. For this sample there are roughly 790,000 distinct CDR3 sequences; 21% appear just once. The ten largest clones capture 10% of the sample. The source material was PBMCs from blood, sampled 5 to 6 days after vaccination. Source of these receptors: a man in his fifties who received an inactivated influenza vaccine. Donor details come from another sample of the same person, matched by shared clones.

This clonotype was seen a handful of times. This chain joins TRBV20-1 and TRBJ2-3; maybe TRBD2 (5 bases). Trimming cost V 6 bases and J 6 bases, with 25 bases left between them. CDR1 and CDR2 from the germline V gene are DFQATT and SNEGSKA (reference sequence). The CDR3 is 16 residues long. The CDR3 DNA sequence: TGCAGTGCCCAGAGGTCGGCGGGCCCCCCCGGCGATACGCAGTATTTT. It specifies CSAQRSAGPPGDTQYF.

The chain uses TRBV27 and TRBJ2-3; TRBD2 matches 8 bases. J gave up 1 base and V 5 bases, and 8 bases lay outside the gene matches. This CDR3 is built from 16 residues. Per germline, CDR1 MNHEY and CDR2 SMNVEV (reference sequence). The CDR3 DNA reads TGTGCCAGCAGTCCCCGGGGGGGATCTGGCACAGATACGCAGTATTTT. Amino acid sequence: CASSPRGGSGTDTQYF.

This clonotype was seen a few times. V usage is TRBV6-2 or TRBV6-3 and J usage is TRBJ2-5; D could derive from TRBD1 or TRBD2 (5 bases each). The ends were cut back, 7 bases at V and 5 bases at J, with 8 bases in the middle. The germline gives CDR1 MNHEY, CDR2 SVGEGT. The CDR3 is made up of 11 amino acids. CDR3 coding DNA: TGTGCCAGCACCAGGGAGGAGACCCAGTACTTC. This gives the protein CASTREETQYF.

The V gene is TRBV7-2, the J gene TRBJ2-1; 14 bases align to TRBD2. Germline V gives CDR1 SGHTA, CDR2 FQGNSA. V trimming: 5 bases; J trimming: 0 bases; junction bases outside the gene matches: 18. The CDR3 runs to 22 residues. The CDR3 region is CASSGPSRGGTSGSGSYNEQFF. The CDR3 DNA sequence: TGTGCCAGCAGCGGCCCCTCTCGAGGCGGGACTAGCGGGAGTGGCTCCTACAATGAGCAGTTCTTC.

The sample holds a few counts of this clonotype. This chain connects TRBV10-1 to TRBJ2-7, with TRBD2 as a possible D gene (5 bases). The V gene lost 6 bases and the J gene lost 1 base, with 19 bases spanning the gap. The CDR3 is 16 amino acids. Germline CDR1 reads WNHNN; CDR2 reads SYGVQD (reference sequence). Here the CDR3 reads CASSRGPYSRSYEQYF. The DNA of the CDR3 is TGCGCCAGCAGCCGCGGGCCCTACTCCCGATCCTACGAGCAGTACTTC.